The clone carrying this TCR beta chain appeared a single time. Its antigen is not identified. This record belongs to a study of CD8 T cells in ankylosing spondylitis. Germline assignment: CDR1 DFQATT and CDR2 SNEGSKA (reference sequence). The trim removed 7 bases at V and 5 bases at J, leaving 7 bases unmatched. This CDR3 has 13 residues. Study results and caveats: Blood of patients with ankylosing spondylitis appeared to be characterized by a TCR beta motif of fewer than 10 highly homologous variants. From matched ankylosing spondylitis synovial fluid, disease-linked clones were reportedly recovered at significantly enriched levels.

From the 5' RACE reads, TCRdb called clonotypes with MiXCR, one entry per CDR3 protein. Of under 550,000 distinct CDR3 sequences in the sample, roughly 27% were seen once. The chain recombines TRBV20-1 with TRBJ2-2, with 7 bases fitting TRBD2. The sample was blood, either unsorted or a sorted T cell fraction (not recorded which). The source of this sequence is a male donor with ankylosing spondylitis. The CDR3 loop reads CSVAGDQTGELFF. The CDR3 DNA reads as TGCAGTGTGGCGGGAGATCAAACCGGGGAGCTGTTTTTT.